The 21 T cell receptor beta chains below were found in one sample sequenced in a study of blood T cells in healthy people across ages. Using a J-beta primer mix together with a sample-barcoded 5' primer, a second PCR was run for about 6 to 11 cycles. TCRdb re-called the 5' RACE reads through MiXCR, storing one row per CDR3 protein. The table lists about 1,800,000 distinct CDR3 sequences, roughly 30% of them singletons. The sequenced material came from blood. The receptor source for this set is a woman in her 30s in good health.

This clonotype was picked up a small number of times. CDR3 sequence reads: CASSYWTGGSGNQPQHF. CDR3 bases: TGTGCCAGCAGTTACTGGACGGGGGGATCGGGGAATCAGCCCCAGCATTTT. V is TRBV6-2 or TRBV6-3 and J is TRBJ1-5; a weak D match, TRBD1 (5 bases). Between the trimmed V and J ends, which lost 1 base and 4 bases, there was a span of 17 bases. CDR1 and CDR2 (germline): MNHEY, SVGEGT. This CDR3 spans 17 amino acids.

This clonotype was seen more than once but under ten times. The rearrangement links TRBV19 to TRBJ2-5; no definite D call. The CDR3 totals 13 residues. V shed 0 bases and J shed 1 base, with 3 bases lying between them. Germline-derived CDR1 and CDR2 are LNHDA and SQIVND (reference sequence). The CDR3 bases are TGTGCCAGTAGTATAGACGGCCAAGAGACCCAGTACTTC. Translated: CASSIDGQETQYF.

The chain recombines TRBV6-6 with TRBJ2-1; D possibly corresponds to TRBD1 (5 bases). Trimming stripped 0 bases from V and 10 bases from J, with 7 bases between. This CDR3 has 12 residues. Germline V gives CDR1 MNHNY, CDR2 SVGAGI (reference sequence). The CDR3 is CASSYSGREQFF. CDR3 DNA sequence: TGTGCCAGCAGTTACTCGGGGCGGGAGCAGTTCTTC.

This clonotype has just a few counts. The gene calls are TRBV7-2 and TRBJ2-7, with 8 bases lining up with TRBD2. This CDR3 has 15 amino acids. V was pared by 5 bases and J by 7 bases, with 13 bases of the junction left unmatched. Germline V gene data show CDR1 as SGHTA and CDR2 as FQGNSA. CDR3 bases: TGTGCCAGCAGCCCGACTAGCGCTGGGGGGAGAGAGCAGTACTTC. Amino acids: CASSPTSAGGREQYF.

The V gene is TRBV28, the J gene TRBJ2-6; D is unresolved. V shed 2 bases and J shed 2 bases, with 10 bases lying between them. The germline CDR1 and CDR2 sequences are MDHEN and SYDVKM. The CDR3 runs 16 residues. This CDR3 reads CASSLALGTGANVLTF. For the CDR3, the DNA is TGTGCCAGCAGTTTAGCGCTGGGAACTGGGGCCAACGTCCTGACTTTC.

The CDR3 protein is CASSQDSLLGQSYEQYF. In DNA, the CDR3 is TGTGCCAGCAGCCAAGATTCCCTCCTCGGACAGTCCTACGAGCAGTACTTC. V and J are TRBV14 and TRBJ2-7, with D maybe TRBD1 (6 bases). CDR1 is SGHDN and CDR2 is FVKESK in the germline V gene. The V end lost 0 bases, the J end lost 1 base, and 16 bases lay between the germline ends. The CDR3 covers 17 residues.

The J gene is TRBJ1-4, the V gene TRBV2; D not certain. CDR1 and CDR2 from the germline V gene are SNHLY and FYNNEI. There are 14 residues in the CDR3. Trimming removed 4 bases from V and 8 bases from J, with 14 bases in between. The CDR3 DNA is TGTGCCAGCAGTGGCAGCACGAAGGAAGAAAAACTGTTTTTT. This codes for CASSGSTKEEKLFF. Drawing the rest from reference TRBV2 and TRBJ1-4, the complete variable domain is EPEVTQTPSHQVTQMGQEVILRCVPISNHLYFYWYRQILGQKVEFLVSFYNNEISEKSEIFDDQFSVERPDGSNFTLKIRSTKLEDSAMYFCASSGSTKEEKLFFGSGTQLSVL.

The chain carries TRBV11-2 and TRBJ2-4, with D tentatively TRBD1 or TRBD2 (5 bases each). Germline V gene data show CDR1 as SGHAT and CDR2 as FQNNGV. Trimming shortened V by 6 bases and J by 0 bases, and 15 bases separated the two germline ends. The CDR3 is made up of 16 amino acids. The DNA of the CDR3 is TGTGCCAGCAGTGCCGGGACGAACCTAGCCAAAAACATTCAGTACTTC. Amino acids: CASSAGTNLAKNIQYF.

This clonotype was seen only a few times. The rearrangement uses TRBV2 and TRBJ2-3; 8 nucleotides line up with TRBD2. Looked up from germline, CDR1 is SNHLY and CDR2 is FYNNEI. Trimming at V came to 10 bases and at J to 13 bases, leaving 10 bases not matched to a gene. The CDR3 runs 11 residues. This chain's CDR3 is CAIRPGGAEYF. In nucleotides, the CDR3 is TGTGCCATCCGACCGGGGGGGGCCGAGTATTTT.

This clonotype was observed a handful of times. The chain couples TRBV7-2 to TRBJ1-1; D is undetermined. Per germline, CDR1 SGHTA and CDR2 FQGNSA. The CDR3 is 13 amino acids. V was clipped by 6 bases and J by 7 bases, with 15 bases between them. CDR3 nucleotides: TGTGCCAGCAGTTCGACGAACCTCGATGAAGCTTTCTTT. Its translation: CASSSTNLDEAFF.

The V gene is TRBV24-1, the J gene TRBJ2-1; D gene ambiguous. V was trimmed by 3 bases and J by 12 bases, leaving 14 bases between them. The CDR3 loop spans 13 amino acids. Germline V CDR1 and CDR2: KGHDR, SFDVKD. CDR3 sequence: CATSDPDSPGQFF. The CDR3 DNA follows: TGTGCCACCAGTGATCCGGATTCACCTGGGCAGTTCTTC.

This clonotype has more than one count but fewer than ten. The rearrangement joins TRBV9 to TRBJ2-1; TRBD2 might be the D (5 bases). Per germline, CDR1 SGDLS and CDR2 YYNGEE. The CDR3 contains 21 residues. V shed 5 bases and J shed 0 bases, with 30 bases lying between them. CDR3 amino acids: CASSQRGGEAGLRSSYNEQFF. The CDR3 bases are TGTGCCAGCAGTCAACGAGGAGGAGAAGCCGGGCTCAGGAGCTCCTACAATGAGCAGTTCTTC. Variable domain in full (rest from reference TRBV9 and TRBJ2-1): DSGVTQTPKHLITATGQRVTLRCSPRSGDLSVYWYQQSLDQGLQFLIQYYNGEERAKGNILERFSAQQFPDLHSELNLSSLELGDSALYFCASSQRGGEAGLRSSYNEQFFGPGTRLTVL.

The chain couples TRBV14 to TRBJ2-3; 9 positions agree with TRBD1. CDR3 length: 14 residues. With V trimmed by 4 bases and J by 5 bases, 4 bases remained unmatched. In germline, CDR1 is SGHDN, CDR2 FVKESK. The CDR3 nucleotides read TGTGCCAGCAGCCCGGGACAGGGATTAGATACGCAGTATTTT. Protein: CASSPGQGLDTQYF.

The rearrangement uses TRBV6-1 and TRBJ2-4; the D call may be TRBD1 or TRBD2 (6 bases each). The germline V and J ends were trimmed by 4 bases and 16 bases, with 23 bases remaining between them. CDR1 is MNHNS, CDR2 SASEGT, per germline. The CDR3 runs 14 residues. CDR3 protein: CASSVVIRGAVLYF. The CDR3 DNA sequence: TGTGCCAGCAGTGTGGTGATTAGGGGGGCCGTTTTATACTTC.

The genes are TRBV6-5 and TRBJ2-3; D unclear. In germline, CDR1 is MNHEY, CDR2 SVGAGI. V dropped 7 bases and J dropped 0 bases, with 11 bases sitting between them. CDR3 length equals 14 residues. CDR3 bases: TGTGCCAGCAAAAACGGGTTTAGCACAGATACGCAGTATTTT. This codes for CASKNGFSTDTQYF.

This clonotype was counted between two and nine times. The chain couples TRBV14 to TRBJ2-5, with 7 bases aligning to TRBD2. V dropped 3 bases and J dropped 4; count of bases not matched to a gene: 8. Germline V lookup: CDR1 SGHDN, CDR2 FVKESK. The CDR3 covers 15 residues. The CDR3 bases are TGTGCCAGCAGCCAGAAACGGGGGGTCTCAGAGACCCAGTACTTC. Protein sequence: CASSQKRGVSETQYF.

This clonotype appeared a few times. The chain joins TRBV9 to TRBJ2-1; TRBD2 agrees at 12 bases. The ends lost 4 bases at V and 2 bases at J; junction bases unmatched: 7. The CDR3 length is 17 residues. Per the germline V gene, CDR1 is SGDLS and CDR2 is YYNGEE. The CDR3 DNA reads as TGTGCCAGCAGCCCCCGACTAGCGGGGGTAGCCTACAATGAGCAGTTCTTC. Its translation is CASSPRLAGVAYNEQFF.

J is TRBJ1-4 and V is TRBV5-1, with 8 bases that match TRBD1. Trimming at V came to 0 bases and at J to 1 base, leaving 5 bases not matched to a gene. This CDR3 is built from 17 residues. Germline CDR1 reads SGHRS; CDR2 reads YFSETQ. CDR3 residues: CASSLVVRGLTNEKLFF. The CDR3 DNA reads TGCGCCAGCAGCTTGGTGGTCAGGGGGCTAACTAATGAAAAACTGTTTTTT.

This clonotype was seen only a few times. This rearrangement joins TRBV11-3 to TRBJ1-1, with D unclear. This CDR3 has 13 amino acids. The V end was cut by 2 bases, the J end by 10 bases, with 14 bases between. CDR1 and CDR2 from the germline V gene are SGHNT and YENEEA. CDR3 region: CASSLSRGLGAFF. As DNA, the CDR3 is TGTGCCAGCAGCTTATCACGGGGTCTCGGAGCTTTCTTT.

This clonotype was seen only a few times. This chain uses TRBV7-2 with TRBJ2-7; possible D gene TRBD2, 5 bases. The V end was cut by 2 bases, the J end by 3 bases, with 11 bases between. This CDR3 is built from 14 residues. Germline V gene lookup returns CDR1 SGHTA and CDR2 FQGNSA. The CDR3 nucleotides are TGTGCCAGCAGCTTATCGGCGGGCCTCTACGAGCAGTACTTC. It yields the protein CASSLSAGLYEQYF.

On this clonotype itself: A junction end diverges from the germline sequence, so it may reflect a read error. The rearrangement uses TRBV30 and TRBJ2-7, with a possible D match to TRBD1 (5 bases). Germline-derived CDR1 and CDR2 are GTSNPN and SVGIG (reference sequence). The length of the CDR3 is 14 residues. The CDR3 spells CARSGAENSYEQYF. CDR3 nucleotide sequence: TGTGCCCGGAGTGGGGCAGAAAACTCCTACGAGCAGTACTTC.